This is a list of T cell receptor beta chains from one sample in a study of blood T cell repertoires in COVID-19. TCRdb's copy holds only in-frame clones and misses some; the assay was immunoSEQ multiplex PCR. The sample consists of some 150,000 clones, roughly 80% of them appearing once. Input material: PBMCs or T cells enriched from blood (not recorded which). Receptors originate from a woman aged 40 to 49 who had recovered from COVID-19. Both conserved end residues are part of each CDR3. The D gene is left open where the match is weak. Only part of the rows carry a size: once, few, many, or a class if the clone is expanded.

d_call clone_size j_call v_call cdr3_aa cdr3_nt
NA NA TRBJ2-7 TRBV5-1 CASSLEAGQGYEQYF TGCGCCAGCAGCTTGGAAGCAGGGCAGGGGTACGAGCAGTACTTC
TRBD2 NA TRBJ2-2 TRBV5-4 CASSWGLAGSTGELFF TGTGCCAGCAGCTGGGGACTAGCGGGCTCCACCGGGGAGCTGTTTTTT
NA NA TRBJ1-4 TRBV3-1/TRBV3-2 CASSQAPRSNEKLFF TGTGCCAGCAGCCAAGCCCCCCGGAGCAATGAAAAACTGTTTTTT
NA NA TRBJ2-1 TRBV28 CASDGPLLRGPYNEQFF TGTGCCAGCGATGGGCCCCTATTGCGGGGGCCTTACAATGAGCAGTTCTTC
NA few TRBJ2-5 TRBV3-1/TRBV3-2 CASSQGFEETQYF TGTGCCAGCAGCCAAGGGTTTGAGGAGACCCAGTACTTC
TRBD1 NA TRBJ1-5 TRBV7-9 CASSPGTGVNQPQHF TGTGCCAGCAGCCCCGGGACAGGGGTCAATCAGCCCCAGCATTTT
NA NA TRBJ1-1 TRBV25-1 CASSDVAVWSGAFF TGTGCCAGCAGTGACGTAGCAGTCTGGAGCGGAGCTTTCTTT
NA NA TRBJ2-7 TRBV9 CASSLKDSSGYEQYF TGTGCCAGCAGCCTCAAGGACAGCTCAGGCTACGAGCAGTACTTC
TRBD2 NA TRBJ2-7 TRBV14 CASSQGVLRGGSYEQYF TGTGCCAGCAGCCAAGGGGTTTTGAGGGGAGGGTCCTACGAGCAGTACTTC
NA NA TRBJ2-1 TRBV7-9 CASSLRQTNEQFF TGTGCCAGCAGTCTGAGACAGACCAATGAGCAGTTCTTC